The present entry profiles one T cell receptor (beta chain) with its context. Other DNA sequences in the sample encode the same CDR3. The V and J ends lost 2 bases and 4 bases respectively, with 6 bases between them. There are 12 residues in the CDR3. The germline CDR1 and CDR2 sequences are MDHEN and SYDVKM. The sample is drawn from a study of control samples from healthy donors and cancer patients. The assay was immunoSEQ multiplex PCR, and TCRdb's table has in-frame clones only and misses some. The sample yields roughly 130,000 clones, approximately 92% seen once. This sequence joins TRBV28 and TRBJ2-7; D is perhaps TRBD1 (5 bases). The receptor was isolated from a man aged 25 to 40 in good health. The sample consisted of blood. The DNA of the CDR3 is TGTGCCAGCAGTTTAAGGGGATACGAGCAGTACTTC. This codes for CASSLRGYEQYF. Full variable domain (rest looked up from reference TRBV28 and TRBJ2-7): DVKVTQSSRYLVKRTGEKVFLECVQDMDHENMFWYRQDPGLGLRLIYFSYDVKMKEKGDIPEGYSVSREKKERFSLILESASTNQTSMYLCASSLRGYEQYFGPGTRLTVT.